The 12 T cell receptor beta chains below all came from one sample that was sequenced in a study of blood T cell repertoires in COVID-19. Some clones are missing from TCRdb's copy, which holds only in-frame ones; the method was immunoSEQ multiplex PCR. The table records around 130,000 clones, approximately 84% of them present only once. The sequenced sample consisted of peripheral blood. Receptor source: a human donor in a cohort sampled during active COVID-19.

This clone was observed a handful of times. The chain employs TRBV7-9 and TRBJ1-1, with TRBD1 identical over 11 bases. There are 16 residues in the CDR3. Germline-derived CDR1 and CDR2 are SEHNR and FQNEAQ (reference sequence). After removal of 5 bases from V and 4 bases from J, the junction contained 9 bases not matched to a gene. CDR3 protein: CASSLRSGTGGTEAFF. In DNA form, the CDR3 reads TGTGCCAGCAGCCTAAGGTCGGGGACAGGGGGCACTGAAGCTTTCTTT. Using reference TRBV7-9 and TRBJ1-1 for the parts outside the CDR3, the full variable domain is DTGVSQNPRHKITKRGQNVTFRCDPISEHNRLYWYRQTLGQGPEFLTYFQNEAQLEKSRLLSDRFSAERPKGSFSTLEIQRTEQGDSAMYLCASSLRSGTGGTEAFFGQGTRLTVV.

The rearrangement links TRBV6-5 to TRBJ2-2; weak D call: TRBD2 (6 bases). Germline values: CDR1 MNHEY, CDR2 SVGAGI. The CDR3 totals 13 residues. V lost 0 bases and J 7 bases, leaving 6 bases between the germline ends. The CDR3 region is CASSYSRDGELFF. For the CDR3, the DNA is TGTGCCAGCAGTTACTCGCGGGACGGGGAGCTGTTTTTT.

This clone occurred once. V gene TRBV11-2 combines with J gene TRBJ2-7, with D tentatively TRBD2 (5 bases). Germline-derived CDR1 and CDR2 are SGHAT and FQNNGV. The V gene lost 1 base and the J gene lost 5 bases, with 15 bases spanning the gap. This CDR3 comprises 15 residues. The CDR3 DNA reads TGTGCCAGCAGCTTAGTCGCCGGGATTCTCAACGAGCAGTACTTC. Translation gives CASSLVAGILNEQYF.

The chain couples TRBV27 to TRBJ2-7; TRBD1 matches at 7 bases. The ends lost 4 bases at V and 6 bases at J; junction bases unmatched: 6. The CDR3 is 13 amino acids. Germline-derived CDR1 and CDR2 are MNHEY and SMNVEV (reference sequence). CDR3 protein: CASSSTGLGEQYF. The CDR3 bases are TGTGCCAGCAGTTCGACAGGGCTCGGCGAGCAGTACTTC.

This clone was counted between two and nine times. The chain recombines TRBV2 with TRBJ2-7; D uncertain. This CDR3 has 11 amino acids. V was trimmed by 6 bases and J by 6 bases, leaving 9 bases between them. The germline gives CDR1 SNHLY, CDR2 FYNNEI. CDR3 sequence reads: CASSPSSEQYF. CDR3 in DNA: TGTGCCAGCAGCCCTTCGAGCGAGCAGTACTTC.

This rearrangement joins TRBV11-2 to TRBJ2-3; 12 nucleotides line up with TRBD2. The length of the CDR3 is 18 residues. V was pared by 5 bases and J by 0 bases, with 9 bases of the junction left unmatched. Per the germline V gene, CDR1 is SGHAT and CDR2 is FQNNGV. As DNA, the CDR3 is TGTGCCAGCAGCCCCAGGGGAACTAGCGGGGGGAGCACAGATACGCAGTATTTT. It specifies CASSPRGTSGGSTDTQYF. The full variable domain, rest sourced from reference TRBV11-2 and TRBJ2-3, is EAGVAQSPRYKIIEKRQSVAFWCNPISGHATLYWYQQILGQGPKLLIQFQNNGVVDDSQLPKDRFSAERLKGVDSTLKIQPAKLEDSAVYLCASSPRGTSGGSTDTQYFGPGTRLTVL.

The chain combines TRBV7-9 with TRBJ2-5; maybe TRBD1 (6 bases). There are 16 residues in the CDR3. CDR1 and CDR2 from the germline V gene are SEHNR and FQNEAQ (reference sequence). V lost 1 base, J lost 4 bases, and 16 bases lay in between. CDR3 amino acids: CASSLGGGGPRETQYF. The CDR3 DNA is TGTGCCAGCAGCTTAGGGGGTGGGGGCCCCCGAGAGACCCAGTACTTC.

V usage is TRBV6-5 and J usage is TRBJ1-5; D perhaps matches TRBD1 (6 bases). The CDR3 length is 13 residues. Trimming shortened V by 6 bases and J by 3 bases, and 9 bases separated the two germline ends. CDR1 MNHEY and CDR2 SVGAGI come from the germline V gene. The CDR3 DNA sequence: TGTGCCAGCAGAACAGGGTCCAATCAGCCCCAGCATTTT. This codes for CASRTGSNQPQHF.

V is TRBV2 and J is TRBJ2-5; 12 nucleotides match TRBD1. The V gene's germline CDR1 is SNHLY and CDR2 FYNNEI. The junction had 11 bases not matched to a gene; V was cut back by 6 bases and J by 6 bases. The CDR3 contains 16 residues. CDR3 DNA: TGTGCCAGCAGCGAATCGGGGGGACAGGGGGCGCAGACCCAGTACTTC. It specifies CASSESGGQGAQTQYF.

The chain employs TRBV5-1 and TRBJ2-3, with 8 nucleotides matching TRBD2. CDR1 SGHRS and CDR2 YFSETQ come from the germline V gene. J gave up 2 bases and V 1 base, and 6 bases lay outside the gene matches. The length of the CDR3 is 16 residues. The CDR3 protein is CASSLSSGTNTDTQYF. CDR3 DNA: TGCGCCAGCAGCTTGAGTAGCGGGACAAACACAGATACGCAGTATTTT.

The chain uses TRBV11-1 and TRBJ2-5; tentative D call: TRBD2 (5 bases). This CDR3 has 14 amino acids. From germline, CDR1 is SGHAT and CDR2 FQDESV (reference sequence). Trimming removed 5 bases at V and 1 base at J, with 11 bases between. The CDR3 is CASSRTSGQETQYF. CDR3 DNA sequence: TGTGCCAGCAGCCGAACTAGTGGCCAAGAGACCCAGTACTTC.

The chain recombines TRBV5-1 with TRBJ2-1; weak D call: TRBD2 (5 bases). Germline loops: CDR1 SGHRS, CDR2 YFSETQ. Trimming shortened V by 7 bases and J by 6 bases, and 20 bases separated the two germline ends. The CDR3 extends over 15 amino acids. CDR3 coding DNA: TGCGCCAGCCAGTCCGGGGATGTCCTCTCCAATGAGCAGTTCTTC. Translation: CASQSGDVLSNEQFF.